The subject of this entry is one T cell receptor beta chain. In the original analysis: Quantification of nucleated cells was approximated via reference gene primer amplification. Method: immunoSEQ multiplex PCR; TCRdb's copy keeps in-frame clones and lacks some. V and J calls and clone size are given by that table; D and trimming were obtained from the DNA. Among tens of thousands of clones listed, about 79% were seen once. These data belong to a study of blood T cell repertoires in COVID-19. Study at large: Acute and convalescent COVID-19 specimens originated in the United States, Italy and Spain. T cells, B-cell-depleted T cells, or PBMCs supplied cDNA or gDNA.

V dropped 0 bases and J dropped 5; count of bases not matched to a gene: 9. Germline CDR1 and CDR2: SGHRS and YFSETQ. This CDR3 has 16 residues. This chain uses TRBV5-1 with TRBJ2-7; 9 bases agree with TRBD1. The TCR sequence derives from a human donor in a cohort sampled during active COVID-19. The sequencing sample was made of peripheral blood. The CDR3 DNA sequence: TGCGCCAGCAGCTTGGGCGGGACAGGGAAACCCCACGAGCAGTACTTC. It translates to CASSLGGTGKPHEQYF. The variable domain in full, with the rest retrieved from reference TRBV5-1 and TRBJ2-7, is KAGVTQTPRYLIKTRGQQVTLSCSPISGHRSVSWYQQTPGQGLQFLFEYFSETQRNKGNFPGRFSGRQFSNSRSEMNVSTLELGDSALYLCASSLGGTGKPHEQYFGPGTRLTVT.